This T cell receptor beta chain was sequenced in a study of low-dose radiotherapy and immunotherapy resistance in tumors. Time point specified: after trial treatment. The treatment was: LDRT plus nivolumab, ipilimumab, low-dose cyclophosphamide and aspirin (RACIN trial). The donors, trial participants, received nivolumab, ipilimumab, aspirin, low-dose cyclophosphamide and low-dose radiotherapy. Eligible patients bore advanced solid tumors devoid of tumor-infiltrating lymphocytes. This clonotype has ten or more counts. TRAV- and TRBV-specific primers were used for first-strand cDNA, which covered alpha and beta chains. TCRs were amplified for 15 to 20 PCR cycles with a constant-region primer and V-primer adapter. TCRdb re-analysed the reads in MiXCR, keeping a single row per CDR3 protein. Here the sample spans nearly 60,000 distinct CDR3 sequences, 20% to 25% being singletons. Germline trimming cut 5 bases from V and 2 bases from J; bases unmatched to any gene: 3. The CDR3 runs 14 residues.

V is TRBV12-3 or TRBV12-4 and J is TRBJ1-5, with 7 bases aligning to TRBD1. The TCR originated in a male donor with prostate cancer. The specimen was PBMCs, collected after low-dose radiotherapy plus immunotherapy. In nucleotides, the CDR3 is TGTGCCAGCAGTGACAGGGATCGCAATCAGCCCCAGCATTTT. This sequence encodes CASSDRDRNQPQHF.